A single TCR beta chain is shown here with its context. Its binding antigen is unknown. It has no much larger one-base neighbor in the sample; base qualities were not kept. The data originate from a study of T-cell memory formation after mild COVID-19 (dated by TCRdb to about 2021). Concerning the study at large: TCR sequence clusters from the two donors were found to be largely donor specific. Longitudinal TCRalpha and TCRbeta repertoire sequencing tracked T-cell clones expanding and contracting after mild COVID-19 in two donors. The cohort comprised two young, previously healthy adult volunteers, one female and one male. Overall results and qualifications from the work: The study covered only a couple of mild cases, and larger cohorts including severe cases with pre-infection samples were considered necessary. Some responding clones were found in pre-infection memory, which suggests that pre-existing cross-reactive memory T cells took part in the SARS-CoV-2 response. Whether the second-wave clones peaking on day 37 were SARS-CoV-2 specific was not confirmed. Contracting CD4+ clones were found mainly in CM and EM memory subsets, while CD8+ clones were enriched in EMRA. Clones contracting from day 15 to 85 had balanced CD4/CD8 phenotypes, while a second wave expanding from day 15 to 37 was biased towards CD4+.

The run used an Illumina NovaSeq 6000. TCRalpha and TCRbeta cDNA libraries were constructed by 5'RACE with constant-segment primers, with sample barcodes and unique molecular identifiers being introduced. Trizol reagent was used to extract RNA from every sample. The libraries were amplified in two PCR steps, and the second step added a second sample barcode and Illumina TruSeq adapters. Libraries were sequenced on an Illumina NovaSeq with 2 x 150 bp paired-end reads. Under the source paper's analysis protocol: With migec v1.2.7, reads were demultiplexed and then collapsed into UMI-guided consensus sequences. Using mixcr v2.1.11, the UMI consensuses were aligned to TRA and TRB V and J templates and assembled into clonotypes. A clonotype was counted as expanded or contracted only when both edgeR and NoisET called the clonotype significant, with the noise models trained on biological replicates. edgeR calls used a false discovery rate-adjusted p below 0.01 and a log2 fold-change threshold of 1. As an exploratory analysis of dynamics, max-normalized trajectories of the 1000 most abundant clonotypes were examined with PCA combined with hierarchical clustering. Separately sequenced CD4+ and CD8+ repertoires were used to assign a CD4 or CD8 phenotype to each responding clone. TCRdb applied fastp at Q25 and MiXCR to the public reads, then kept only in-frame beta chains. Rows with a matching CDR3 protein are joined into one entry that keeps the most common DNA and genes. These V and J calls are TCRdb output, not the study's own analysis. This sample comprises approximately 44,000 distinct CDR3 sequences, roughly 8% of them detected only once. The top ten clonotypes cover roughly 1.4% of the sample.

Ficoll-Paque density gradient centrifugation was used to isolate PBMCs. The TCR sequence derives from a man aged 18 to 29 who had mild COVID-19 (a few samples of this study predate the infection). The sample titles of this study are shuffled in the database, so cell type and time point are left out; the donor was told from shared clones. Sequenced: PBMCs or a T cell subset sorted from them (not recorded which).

In nucleotide form, the sequence is TGTGCCAGCAGCCGGACGGGGGGCCGCGAGCAGTACTTC. Translated, it gives CASSRTGGREQYF. The sequence joins TRBV25-1 to TRBJ2-7; TRBD2 is possibly the D segment (7 matching bases). V and J lose 6 bases and 6 bases, and a span of 15 bases separates them. According to the germline V gene, CDR1 reads MGHDK and CDR2 reads SYGVNS. Counted from cysteine to phenylalanine, this CDR3 has 13 amino acids. Only the CDR3 portion is preserved as DNA: 39 bases, with reading frame beginning at the first base.